Listed below are T cell receptor beta chains from one sample, sequenced in a study of CD4 T cells in relation to SARS-CoV-2 and coronaviruses. Profiling relied on immunoSEQ multiplex PCR, and the TCRdb table lists in-frame clones only, not all of them. The sample consists of about 59,000 clones, about nine tenths of them appearing once. Material: memory CD4+ T cells from PBMCs. The receptors come from a human donor in good health. Each CDR3 is given with its conserved first and last residue. The order of the fields is D gene, clone size, V gene, J gene, CDR3 protein, CDR3 DNA. The D gene is left open where the match is weak. Size is stated for part of the rows, as once, few or many counts, or as a class when the clone is expanded.

-	few	TRBV3-1/TRBV3-2	TRBJ2-7	CASSQSSYEQYF	TGTGCCAGCAGCCAGTCCTCCTACGAGCAGTACTTC
-	-	TRBV7-2	TRBJ2-5	CASSQPQETQYF	TGTGCCAGCAGCCAACCCCAAGAGACCCAGTACTTC
TRBD1	-	TRBV30	TRBJ1-6	CAWIQGARASPLHF	TGTGCCTGGATCCAGGGGGCGAGGGCTTCACCCCTCCACTTT
TRBD1	-	TRBV6-5	TRBJ1-1	CASSYSTAGGNAEAFF	TGTGCCAGCAGTTACTCGACGGCAGGGGGTAATGCTGAAGCTTTCTTT
TRBD1	once	TRBV10-2	TRBJ2-3	CASTGQGTDTQYF	TGCGCCAGCACGGGACAGGGCACAGATACGCAGTATTTT
TRBD2	few	TRBV5-1	TRBJ2-3	CASNGEGTDTQYF	TGCGCCAGCAATGGGGAGGGGACAGATACGCAGTATTTT
-	-	TRBV7-9	TRBJ2-7	CASNSNGAPNEQYF	TGTGCCAGCAACTCCAACGGGGCACCCAACGAGCAGTACTTC
-	-	TRBV27	TRBJ1-5	CASSFFGVRIGQPQHF	TGTGCCAGCAGTTTTTTCGGGGTCCGGATCGGTCAGCCCCAGCATTTT
-	-	TRBV12-3/TRBV12-4	TRBJ2-7	CASSTRQYEQYF	TGTGCCAGCAGTACTAGACAGTACGAGCAGTACTTC
TRBD1	-	TRBV19	TRBJ1-2	CASKQGPNYGYTF	TGTGCCAGTAAACAGGGGCCAAACTATGGCTACACCTTC
-	-	TRBV28	TRBJ2-7	CASSLWGASGSSYEQYF	TGTGCCAGCAGTTTATGGGGTGCAAGTGGGAGCTCCTACGAGCAGTACTTC
-	-	TRBV5-8	TRBJ2-1	CASSEEGMGSNEQFF	TGTGCCAGCAGCGAGGAGGGGATGGGCAGCAATGAGCAGTTCTTC
TRBD1	-	TRBV19	TRBJ2-7	CASSYGTGLSYEQYF	TGTGCCAGTAGCTACGGGACAGGGCTGTCCTACGAGCAGTACTTC
TRBD1	-	TRBV5-6	TRBJ1-2	CASSLPTGRNGYTF	TGTGCCAGCAGCCTACCGACAGGGCGCAACGGCTACACCTTC
TRBD1	-	TRBV18	TRBJ1-2	CASSLSQGADSPYGYTF	TGTGCCAGCTCACTATCACAGGGGGCCGACTCACCCTATGGCTACACCTTC
TRBD1	-	TRBV5-1	TRBJ1-2	CASSLTGTGNGYTF	TGCGCCAGCAGCTTAACCGGGACAGGGAACGGCTACACCTTC
TRBD1	-	TRBV5-1	TRBJ2-2	CASSPRQGARPGELFF	TGCGCCAGCAGCCCGAGACAGGGGGCGCGTCCCGGGGAGCTGTTTTTT
-	-	TRBV2	TRBJ1-6	CASSERGYNSPLHF	TGTGCCAGCAGTGAAAGAGGGTATAATTCACCCCTCCACTTT
TRBD2	few	TRBV4-1	TRBJ2-3	CASSQELPSGSPDTQYF	TGCGCCAGCAGCCAAGAGCTTCCTAGCGGGAGCCCAGATACGCAGTATTTT
-	once	TRBV28	TRBJ2-7	CASSTLGRGVGGQYF	TGTGCCAGCAGTACCCTTGGGAGGGGGGTTGGAGGGCAGTACTTC
-	-	TRBV28	TRBJ2-5	CASSGGASIYGETQYF	TGTGCCAGCAGTGGGGGGGCTAGCATCTACGGGGAGACCCAGTACTTC
TRBD2	-	TRBV7-2	TRBJ2-5	CASSLDASGRETQYF	TGTGCCAGCAGCTTAGATGCTAGCGGGAGGGAGACCCAGTACTTC
-	-	TRBV5-4	TRBJ2-7	CASSLGGPNPSSYEQYF	TGTGCCAGCAGCTTGGGGGGGCCAAACCCGAGCTCCTACGAGCAGTACTTC
TRBD2	-	TRBV6-6	TRBJ2-1	CASRGGTSGYNEQFF	TGTGCCAGCAGAGGAGGGACTAGCGGTTACAATGAGCAGTTCTTC
-	once	TRBV5-1	TRBJ2-3	CASNLQERGTDTQYF	TGCGCCAGCAACCTCCAGGAGCGGGGCACAGATACGCAGTATTTT
-	-	TRBV9	TRBJ2-7	CASSVGQMKAYEQYF	TGTGCCAGCAGCGTAGGACAAATGAAGGCCTACGAGCAGTACTTC